This TCR beta chain was identified during a study of graft-versus-host responses after intestinal transplantation. Study as a whole: After anti-thymocyte globulin induction, recipients took tacrolimus and steroids for 3 to 4 years.

As regards this clone: What it recognizes is unknown.

In germline, CDR1 is MNHEY, CDR2 SVGAGI. V gave up 5 bases and J gave up 8 bases; unmatched junction bases: 4. The CDR3 spans 14 residues. Repertoires were generated with immunoSEQ multiplex PCR, while TCRdb's copy carries only in-frame clones and drops some. The data hold around 90,000 clones, with around 92% observed a single time. General study results and limits: Researchers found GvH clones in recipient marrow, and some showed up first in ileum or blood. GvH clone levels peaked in circulation, and this peak was associated with early post-transplant HvG declines.

Sequences were derived from unstimulated CD8+ T cells sorted from spleen or lymph node cells, sampled before transplant. This rearrangement joins TRBV6-5 to TRBJ1-6; 9 bases align to TRBD1. This receptor was taken from a human donor who was the organ donor for an intestinal transplant. The CDR3 DNA is TGTGCCAGCAGTACGACAGGGGGGTATTCACCCCTCCACTTT. Translated, it gives CASSTTGGYSPLHF.